A selection of T cell receptor beta chains follows, all from one sample in a study of lymphopenia after photon versus proton radiotherapy. Clones were read by immunoSEQ multiplex PCR, and TCRdb kept only the in-frame ones, dropping some. The profile shows some 42,000 clones, approximately 80% of them singletons. The starting material was peripheral blood, obtained from a patient treated with proton-based radiotherapy. Every receptor here comes from a woman in her 70s with pancreatic cancer. Both conserved end residues are part of each CDR3. The D gene is left open where the match is weak. Size tells how often a clone was seen (once, few, many) or the class of an expanded clone, and some rows leave it out.

v_gene,abundance,j_gene,d_gene,CDR3aa,CDR3nt
TRBV28,NA,TRBJ1-2,TRBD1,CASSYRGQGDGYTF,TGTGCCAGCAGTTACCGGGGACAGGGGGACGGCTACACCTTC
TRBV6-6,NA,TRBJ2-2,TRBD2,CASSSGRNTGELFF,TGTGCCAGCAGTAGCGGGAGGAACACCGGGGAGCTGTTTTTT
TRBV12-5,NA,TRBJ2-7,NA,CASGFKGPYEQYF,TGTGCTAGTGGTTTCAAGGGCCCTTACGAGCAGTACTTC
TRBV27,NA,TRBJ1-2,NA,CASSLGNYGYTF,TGTGCCAGCAGTTTAGGGAACTATGGCTACACCTTC
TRBV15,NA,TRBJ2-7,NA,CATSRDLFLRGAEQYF,TGTGCCACCAGCAGAGATCTATTTCTAAGAGGGGCCGAGCAGTACTTC
TRBV19,NA,TRBJ2-1,TRBD2,CASSIGQREDEQFF,TGTGCCAGTAGTATAGGTCAGCGGGAGGATGAGCAGTTCTTC
TRBV4-2,NA,TRBJ2-3,TRBD2,CASSHAGTSGSYSTDTQYF,TGTGCCAGCAGCCATGCAGGGACTAGCGGAAGTTATAGCACAGATACGCAGTATTTT
TRBV25-1,NA,TRBJ2-3,NA,CASSAIRGAADTQYF,TGTGCCAGCAGTGCCATAAGAGGTGCGGCCGATACGCAGTATTTT
TRBV7-2,NA,TRBJ2-3,NA,CASSRQGKPSTDTQYF,TGTGCCAGCAGCCGCCAGGGGAAACCTAGCACAGATACGCAGTATTTT
TRBV5-1,NA,TRBJ2-1,TRBD1,CASSSGQGDYNEQFF,TGCGCCAGCAGCTCCGGACAGGGTGATTACAATGAGCAGTTCTTC
TRBV4-2,NA,TRBJ2-1,NA,CASSLAAGEQFF,TGTGCCAGCAGCCTTGCAGCTGGTGAGCAGTTCTTC
TRBV6-9,NA,TRBJ2-7,TRBD1,CASSYSGTGPYEQYF,TGTGCCAGCAGTTACTCCGGGACAGGACCCTACGAGCAGTACTTC
TRBV27,NA,TRBJ2-7,NA,CASSSEGQRGYEQYF,TGTGCCAGCAGTTCGGAGGGACAGCGGGGCTACGAGCAGTACTTC
TRBV5-1,NA,TRBJ1-2,NA,CASSPQGGGDGGYTF,TGCGCCAGCAGCCCCCAGGGAGGGGGTGACGGAGGCTACACCTTC
TRBV11-3,once,TRBJ1-1,TRBD1,CASSVRQGHNTEAFF,TGTGCCAGCAGCGTACGACAGGGCCACAACACTGAAGCTTTCTTT
TRBV29-1,NA,TRBJ2-7,NA,CSVALADAYEQYF,TGCAGCGTTGCCCTAGCTGACGCCTACGAGCAGTACTTC
TRBV5-1,NA,TRBJ2-7,NA,CASSLVLTGSIYEQYF,TGCGCCAGCAGCTTGGTACTTACAGGGAGTATCTACGAGCAGTACTTC
TRBV7-2,NA,TRBJ2-7,NA,CASSYGRLALTYEQYF,TGTGCCAGCAGCTATGGGAGGCTAGCCCTCACCTACGAGCAGTACTTC
TRBV18,NA,TRBJ2-1,TRBD2,CASDGLAGGQQFF,TGTGCCAGCGATGGACTAGCGGGAGGCCAGCAGTTCTTC
TRBV11-1,NA,TRBJ2-2,NA,CASTPAGPSGELFF,TGTGCCAGCACCCCGGCGGGACCGTCCGGGGAGCTGTTTTTT
TRBV9,NA,TRBJ2-7,NA,CASSVVGESEQYF,TGTGCCAGCAGCGTAGTAGGTGAGTCCGAGCAGTACTTC
TRBV9,NA,TRBJ2-7,NA,CASSVWLGSYSYEQYF,TGTGCCAGCAGCGTGTGGCTGGGGTCGTACTCCTACGAGCAGTACTTC
TRBV29-1,NA,TRBJ1-5,NA,CSVEVGGNQPQHF,TGCAGCGTTGAGGTGGGAGGGAACCAGCCCCAGCATTTT
TRBV21-1,once,TRBJ1-5,NA,CGEGFGNQPQHF,TGCGGCGAGGGTTTCGGGAATCAGCCCCAGCATTTT
TRBV7-3,NA,TRBJ2-2,NA,CASSLEGPNTGELFF,TGTGCCAGCAGCTTAGAGGGACCTAACACCGGGGAGCTGTTTTTT
TRBV5-4,NA,TRBJ2-1,TRBD2,CASSVTSGRVEQFF,TGTGCCAGCAGCGTTACTAGCGGGAGGGTAGAGCAGTTCTTC
TRBV18,NA,TRBJ2-2,TRBD2,CASSASSGGNTGELFF,TGTGCCAGCTCCGCTTCTAGCGGGGGGAACACCGGGGAGCTGTTTTTT
TRBV7-5,NA,TRBJ2-7,NA,CASSLGAPEQYF,TGTGCCAGCAGCTTGGGGGCGCCCGAGCAGTACTTC
TRBV25-1,NA,TRBJ2-3,TRBD2,CASSEWSAGVRTDTQYF,TGTGCCAGCAGTGAATGGTCGGCGGGAGTTCGTACAGATACGCAGTATTTT
TRBV7-9,NA,TRBJ1-1,NA,CASSPTGDTEAFF,TGTGCCAGCAGCCCAACGGGGGACACTGAAGCTTTCTTT
TRBV9,NA,TRBJ1-2,TRBD1,CASSGVGQGAGNYGYTF,TGTGCCAGCAGCGGAGTGGGACAGGGGGCCGGTAACTATGGCTACACCTTC
TRBV9,NA,TRBJ1-4,NA,CASSVAGEDEKLFF,TGTGCCAGCAGCGTGGCAGGAGAAGATGAAAAACTGTTTTTT
TRBV7-2,NA,TRBJ2-1,TRBD1,CASSLVRTGQSEQFF,TGTGCCAGCAGCTTAGTACGGACAGGGCAATCTGAGCAGTTCTTC
TRBV11-3,NA,TRBJ2-7,NA,CASRTGPSYEQYF,TGTGCCAGCAGAACCGGGCCAAGCTACGAGCAGTACTTC
TRBV19,NA,TRBJ2-3,TRBD2,CASSPGTRHTDTQYF,TGTGCCAGTAGTCCCGGGACTAGGCACACAGATACGCAGTATTTT
TRBV7-9,NA,TRBJ2-7,NA,CASSLEARETYEQYF,TGTGCCAGCAGCTTAGAGGCCAGAGAGACCTACGAGCAGTACTTC
TRBV2,NA,TRBJ2-3,NA,CASSPTSRRTDTQYF,TGTGCCAGCAGTCCCACTTCAAGGCGCACAGATACGCAGTATTTT
TRBV11-3,NA,TRBJ2-2,NA,CASSRGLNTGELFF,TGTGCCAGCAGCCGCGGACTCAACACCGGGGAGCTGTTTTTT
TRBV28,NA,TRBJ1-2,NA,CASSSSTGNYGYTF,TGTGCCAGCAGTTCCTCCACAGGGAACTATGGCTACACCTTC
TRBV19,NA,TRBJ1-1,NA,CASGRTGSYTEAFF,TGTGCCAGTGGTCGAACAGGGTCCTACACTGAAGCTTTCTTT
TRBV5-1,once,TRBJ1-1,NA,CASSSGPPDTEAFF,TGCGCCAGCAGCTCAGGACCCCCAGACACTGAAGCTTTCTTT
TRBV29-1,NA,TRBJ1-2,TRBD1,CSVGEPGQRFYGYTF,TGCAGCGTTGGGGAACCGGGACAGAGGTTCTATGGCTACACCTTC
TRBV28,NA,TRBJ2-7,NA,CASSPGPTQYEQYF,TGTGCCAGCAGTCCGGGTCCGACTCAATACGAGCAGTACTTC
TRBV30,NA,TRBJ2-3,TRBD2,CAWTPPDLAGVRTDTQYF,TGTGCCTGGACCCCCCCAGATCTGGCGGGAGTCAGGACAGATACGCAGTATTTT
TRBV18,NA,TRBJ2-1,TRBD2,CASSLLAGRNNEQFF,TGTGCCAGCTCATTACTAGCGGGAAGGAACAATGAGCAGTTCTTC
TRBV5-4,once,TRBJ2-7,NA,CASSLAPATYEQYF,TGTGCCAGCAGCTTGGCCCCAGCAACCTACGAGCAGTACTTC
TRBV19,NA,TRBJ2-1,NA,CASSISRDHMRNEQFF,TGTGCCAGTAGTATCTCACGGGACCACATGAGGAATGAGCAGTTCTTC